This TCR beta chain was sequenced in a study of T-cell memory formation after mild COVID-19. Across the whole study: Largely, TCR clusters stayed within a single donor.

Only a few counts were recorded for this clonotype. The antigen is undetermined. The germline V gene has CDR1 SGHNT and CDR2 YYREEE (reference sequence). V dropped 1 base and J dropped 5 bases, with 13 bases sitting between them. CDR3 length: 14 amino acids. Points from the study as a whole: Second-wave clones that peaked on day 37 lacked confirmed SARS-CoV-2 specificity. The pre-infection memory compartment contained some responding clones, suggesting cross-reactive memory joined.

One entry per CDR3 protein, called by TCRdb with MiXCR from the 5' RACE reads. This sample has about 140,000 distinct CDR3 sequences, with 14% found just once. The chain recombines TRBV5-4 with TRBJ2-7, with D hard to call. This TCR derives from an adult woman who had mild COVID-19 (a few samples of this study predate the infection). Cell type and time point are not known. The sequencing sample was made of PBMCs or a T cell subset sorted from them (not recorded which). CDR3 amino acids: CASSLSEEVHEQYF. CDR3 nucleotides: TGTGCCAGCAGCTTGTCTGAAGAGGTCCACGAGCAGTACTTC. Variable domain in full (rest from reference TRBV5-4 and TRBJ2-7): ETGVTQSPTHLIKTRGQQVTLRCSSQSGHNTVSWYQQALGQGPQFIFQYYREEENGRGNFPPRFSGLQFPNYSSELNVNALELDDSALYLCASSLSEEVHEQYFGPGTRLTVT.